A selection of T cell receptor beta chains follows, all from one sample in a study of shared clonotypes between healthy human individuals. The repertoire was sequenced with immunoSEQ multiplex PCR; TCRdb's copy has only in-frame clones and lacks some. Here the sample spans roughly 500,000 clones, 90% to 97% being singletons. The sample taken for sequencing was naive CD4+ T cells sorted from blood. These receptors were taken from a woman aged 30 to 39 in good health. Both conserved end residues are part of each CDR3. A D gene is named only where the DNA matches it firmly. The size entry is marked missing in some rows and otherwise reads once, few, many or a size class.

TRBJ2-1,-,-,12,TRBV5-1,TGCGCCAGCAGCAGGCAGCCCAATGAGCAGTTCTTC,CASSRQPNEQFF
TRBJ1-1,-,-,14,TRBV5-1,TGCGCCAGCAGCTTGAGCGCGGTGAACACTGAAGCTTTCTTT,CASSLSAVNTEAFF
TRBJ2-1,-,TRBD1,15,TRBV5-6,TGTGCCAGCAGCTTCCAACAGGGGGTTAGCGATGAGCAGTTCTTC,CASSFQQGVSDEQFF
TRBJ2-7,-,-,14,TRBV7-6,TGTGCCAGCAGCCCACTCGCAGGGATCGACGAGCAGTACTTC,CASSPLAGIDEQYF
TRBJ2-1,-,-,14,TRBV14,TGTGCCAGCAGTATTTCAAGCTCCTACAATGAGCAGTTCTTC,CASSISSSYNEQFF
TRBJ2-3,-,-,12,TRBV10-3,TGTGCCATCGGAGGTGGGGCAGATACGCAGTATTTT,CAIGGGADTQYF
TRBJ1-5,-,TRBD1,15,TRBV5-8,TGTGCCAGCAGCCCCAGGGGGAATAGCAATCAGCCCCAGCATTTT,CASSPRGNSNQPQHF
TRBJ2-7,-,TRBD2,15,TRBV11-3,TGTGCCAGCAGCTCCGGACTAGCGGAGTCCTACGAGCAGTACTTC,CASSSGLAESYEQYF
TRBJ1-1,-,-,15,TRBV7-2,TGTGCCAGCAGATCAACCAGGGTAGCGAACACTGAAGCTTTCTTT,CASRSTRVANTEAFF
TRBJ2-3,-,-,18,TRBV21-1,TGTGCCAGCAACCATCCAACCGGTAGGGCCGGGAACACAGATACGCAGTATTTT,CASNHPTGRAGNTDTQYF
TRBJ2-7,-,TRBD1,14,TRBV7-2,TGTGCCAGCAGCCGACAGGGGAGCTCCTACGAGCAGTACTTC,CASSRQGSSYEQYF
TRBJ1-4,-,-,11,TRBV4-1,TGCGCCAGCAGCGGGGGGGTTGAACTGTTTTTT,CASSGGVELFF
TRBJ1-2,few,TRBD1,14,TRBV15,TGTGCCACCAGGAAACCGGGACAGGCTGACGGCTACACCTTC,CATRKPGQADGYTF
TRBJ1-6,-,TRBD1,15,TRBV5-1,TGCGCCAGCAGCTCTGCGACAGGGGGCAATTCACCCCTCCACTTT,CASSSATGGNSPLHF
TRBJ1-1,-,-,15,TRBV6-1,TGTGCCAGCAGTACCAGACAGGTCCCACGGACTGAAGCTTTCTTT,CASSTRQVPRTEAFF
TRBJ1-2,-,-,16,TRBV6-1,TGTGCCAGCAGTGAGCTGAGACGGAAAAAGAACTATGGCTACACCTTC,CASSELRRKKNYGYTF
TRBJ1-2,-,TRBD1,16,TRBV5-1,TGCGCCAGCAGCGGGCCCGGACAGGGTTTAGGCTATGGCTACACCTTC,CASSGPGQGLGYGYTF
TRBJ2-6,-,-,16,TRBV15,TGTGCCACCAGCACTCACGGGAGAACTGGGGCCAACGTCCTGACTTTC,CATSTHGRTGANVLTF
TRBJ2-7,-,TRBD2,18,TRBV6-1,TGTGCCAGCAGTGCCTCTCGACTAGCGGGAGAAAGGGGTCTCGAGCAGTACTTC,CASSASRLAGERGLEQYF
TRBJ1-1,-,TRBD1,13,TRBV5-6,TGTGCCAGCACCTCTTCAGGACAGGCCGAAGCTTTCTTT,CASTSSGQAEAFF
TRBJ2-6,-,TRBD2,19,TRBV4-1,TGCGCCAGCAGCACCTTAGCGGGAGGGATCTCCCCCGGGGCCAACGTCCTGACTTTC,CASSTLAGGISPGANVLTF
TRBJ2-3,-,TRBD2,12,TRBV6-6,TGTGCCAGCGGGGAGGGCCTCTATACGCAGTATTTT,CASGEGLYTQYF
TRBJ1-5,-,-,14,TRBV7-9,TGTGCCAGCAGCTTATCCTCCAGCAATCAGCCCCAGCATTTT,CASSLSSSNQPQHF
TRBJ2-2,-,-,14,TRBV6-4,TGTGCCAGCAGTGAAGTACTGAACACCGGGGAGCTGTTTTTT,CASSEVLNTGELFF
TRBJ2-3,-,-,15,TRBV18,TGTGCCAGCTCACTATTAGCGGTATCCACAGATACGCAGTATTTT,CASSLLAVSTDTQYF
TRBJ2-7,-,-,11,TRBV20-1,TGCAGTGCTAGCCAAATGTACGAGCAGTACTTC,CSASQMYEQYF
TRBJ2-2,-,-,17,TRBV10-1,TGCGCCAGCAGTGGAACTCCCCCGGGCCGGAACACCGGGGAGCTGTTTTTT,CASSGTPPGRNTGELFF
TRBJ1-1,-,-,14,TRBV6-6,TGTGCCAGCAGTTATAGTCGGATGAACACTGAAGCTTTCTTT,CASSYSRMNTEAFF
TRBJ1-5,-,TRBD1,19,TRBV5-6,TGTGCCAGCAGCCCCGGGGGGGGACAGTCAAGTTCGGGCAATCAGCCCCAGCATTTT,CASSPGGGQSSSGNQPQHF
TRBJ1-2,-,-,13,TRBV5-5,TGTGCCAGCAGCCCGGGGGGGAGTTACGGCTACACCTTC,CASSPGGSYGYTF
TRBJ2-7,-,TRBD1,14,TRBV2,TGTGCCAGCAGGGACAGGGAAGTCCCCTACGAGCAGTACTTC,CASRDREVPYEQYF
TRBJ2-5,-,TRBD2,13,TRBV29-1,TGCAGCGCGATACAAGCGGGAGAAGAGACCCAGTACTTC,CSAIQAGEETQYF
TRBJ1-6,-,-,14,TRBV19,TGTGCCAGTTCCCGGGAGCGATATAATTCACCCCTCCACTTT,CASSRERYNSPLHF
TRBJ1-5,-,-,13,TRBV19,TGTGCCAGTAGTGCGACAGGTAATCAGCCCCAGCATTTT,CASSATGNQPQHF
TRBJ2-1,-,-,17,TRBV7-9,TGTGCCAGCAGCTTAGCCAACTTAGGGAGGCCATCCAATGAGCAGTTCTTC,CASSLANLGRPSNEQFF
TRBJ2-5,-,TRBD1,14,TRBV5-1,TGCGCCAGCAGCTTGGGGACAGGGAGAGAGACCCAGTACTTC,CASSLGTGRETQYF
TRBJ1-1,-,-,16,TRBV21-1,TGTGCCAGCAGAGCTCTACTATACACAATTCGCACTGAAGCTTTCTTT,CASRALLYTIRTEAFF
TRBJ1-1,once,TRBD1,14,TRBV2,TGTGCCAGCAGCCCACAGGGGTTGAACACTGAAGCTTTCTTT,CASSPQGLNTEAFF
TRBJ1-1,-,-,13,TRBV28,TGTGCCAGCAGTTTTCCCAGGGTCCCTGAAGCTTTCTTT,CASSFPRVPEAFF
TRBJ2-7,-,-,13,TRBV11-2,TGTGCCAGCAGCTTTGGGGCGAGGTACGAGCAGTACTTC,CASSFGARYEQYF
TRBJ2-2,-,TRBD1,18,TRBV7-3,TGTGCCAGCAGCTTAACCCACCGGACAGGCCAGAACACCGGGGAGCTGTTTTTT,CASSLTHRTGQNTGELFF
TRBJ2-7,-,TRBD2,18,TRBV27,TGTGCCAGCAGTGTACGGGGACTAGCGGGAGGATCACTCTACGAGCAGTACTTC,CASSVRGLAGGSLYEQYF
TRBJ2-7,-,-,13,TRBV2,TGTGCCAGCAGAGACGGACTGCGCTACGAGCAGTACTTC,CASRDGLRYEQYF
TRBJ2-1,-,-,14,TRBV5-1,TGCGCCAGCAGCTTGGCAGCGGTTCGGGATGAGCAGTTCTTC,CASSLAAVRDEQFF
TRBJ2-1,-,TRBD1,15,TRBV27,TGTGCCAGCAGTTCCAGGGGGCTGGTCGTCAATGAGCAGTTCTTC,CASSSRGLVVNEQFF
TRBJ2-3,-,-,16,TRBV5-1,TGCGCCAGCAGCTTGGCCGGCGGGTCTAGCACAGATACGCAGTATTTT,CASSLAGGSSTDTQYF
TRBJ2-7,-,-,14,TRBV28,TGTGCCAGCAGTACCCGTGAGGGAGCCTACGAGCAGTACTTC,CASSTREGAYEQYF
TRBJ2-1,-,-,16,TRBV27,TGTGCCAGCAGTCCTTCCGGAGTCGCCTCCTACAATGAGCAGTTCTTC,CASSPSGVASYNEQFF
TRBJ2-1,-,-,12,TRBV7-9,TGTGCCAGCAGCTCACAGGTCTATGAGCAGTTCTTC,CASSSQVYEQFF
TRBJ2-3,-,TRBD1,16,TRBV5-8,TGTGCCAGCAGCTCGTGGACAGGAGCTAGCACAGATACGCAGTATTTT,CASSSWTGASTDTQYF
TRBJ2-5,-,-,13,TRBV6-1,TGTGCCAGCAGCCCCCAGCGGAAAGAGACCCAGTACTTC,CASSPQRKETQYF
TRBJ1-1,-,-,13,TRBV29-1,TGCAGCGTTGAAAGACGGTTGAACACTGAAGCTTTCTTT,CSVERRLNTEAFF
TRBJ2-3,-,TRBD2,14,TRBV10-1,TGCGCCAGCAGTGACAGCGCGGGAGGGCGGACGCAGTATTTT,CASSDSAGGRTQYF
TRBJ2-1,-,TRBD2,15,TRBV28,TGTGCCAGCAGTTTGCCCTCCGGGACTAGGTATGAGCAGTTCTTC,CASSLPSGTRYEQFF
TRBJ2-3,-,-,16,TRBV5-1,TGCGCCAGCAGCAGAATCATACTGGGGAACACAGATACGCAGTATTTT,CASSRIILGNTDTQYF